Presented here are 10 T cell receptor beta chains from one specimen sequenced in a study of shared clonotypes between healthy human individuals. Some clones are missing from TCRdb's copy, which holds only in-frame ones; the method was immunoSEQ multiplex PCR. The sample carries approximately 2.5 million clones, approximately 92% recorded once. Material: naive CD4+ T cells sorted from blood. The sample's subset: CD45RA+ positively selected. The receptor set was obtained from a man younger than 30 in good health.

In its sample, this clone was seen a few times. The chain has TRBV27 and TRBJ1-5; D gene uncertain. This CDR3 has 15 amino acids. The V gene's germline CDR1 is MNHEY and CDR2 SMNVEV (reference sequence). The V gene lost 2 bases and the J gene lost 0 bases, with 8 bases spanning the gap. Written as DNA, the CDR3 is TGTGCCAGCAGTTTAGTTACCCATAGCAATCAGCCCCAGCATTTT. It translates to CASSLVTHSNQPQHF.

Comments on this clone: Different DNA sequences within this sample yield the same CDR3. This CDR3 reads CASSFAGGSYEQYF. CDR3 in DNA: TGTGCCAGCAGCTTCGCAGGGGGATCCTACGAGCAGTACTTC. The V gene is TRBV7-9, the J gene TRBJ2-7; TRBD1 agrees at 7 bases. The CDR3 runs to 14 residues. The germline CDR1 and CDR2 sequences are SEHNR and FQNEAQ (reference sequence). The V and J ends lost 3 bases and 1 base, in that order; junction bases with no gene match: 3.

To note about this clone: Within the sample, other DNA sequences also encode this same CDR3. The rearrangement joins TRBV11-2 to TRBJ1-2, with D possibly TRBD1 on 6 matching bases. Germline V gives CDR1 SGHAT, CDR2 FQNNGV. CDR3 size: 13 residues. The V end lost 5 bases, the J end lost 5 bases, and 12 bases lay between the germline ends. Written as DNA, the CDR3 is TGTGCCAGCAGCCCCCAGGGGATTTATGGCTACACCTTC. Translated: CASSPQGIYGYTF. Supplemented by reference TRBV11-2 and TRBJ1-2, the full variable domain reads EAGVAQSPRYKIIEKRQSVAFWCNPISGHATLYWYQQILGQGPKLLIQFQNNGVVDDSQLPKDRFSAERLKGVDSTLKIQPAKLEDSAVYLCASSPQGIYGYTFGSGTRLTVV.

The chain uses TRBV5-4 and TRBJ2-1, with D tentatively TRBD1 or TRBD2 (5 bases each). The CDR3 runs 16 residues. The germline CDR1 and CDR2 sequences are SGHNT and YYREEE (reference sequence). V was pared by 3 bases and J by 0 bases, with 13 bases between. In DNA form, the CDR3 reads TGTGCCAGCAGCTGGGGACGAGGGCCCTCCTACAATGAGCAGTTCTTC. It translates to CASSWGRGPSYNEQFF.

The chain links TRBV19 to TRBJ2-1; TRBD2 agrees at 12 bases. There are 16 residues in the CDR3. CDR1 is LNHDA and CDR2 is SQIVND in the germline V gene (reference sequence). V lost 1 base to trimming and J lost 3 bases; unmatched junction nucleotides: 1. In nucleotides, the CDR3 is TGTGCCAGTAGTATAGCACTAGCGGGAGGCTACAATGAGCAGTTCTTC. This sequence encodes CASSIALAGGYNEQFF. Full variable domain (outside the CDR3, taken from reference TRBV19 and TRBJ2-1): DGGITQSPKYLFRKEGQNVTLSCEQNLNHDAMYWYRQDPGQGLRLIYYSQIVNDFQKGDIAEGYSVSREKKESFPLTVTSAQKNPTAFYLCASSIALAGGYNEQFFGPGTRLTVL.

The genes are TRBV4-3 and TRBJ1-4, with 7 nucleotides matching TRBD1. Per the germline V gene, CDR1 is LGHNA and CDR2 is YSLEER. After removal of 0 bases from V and 5 bases from J, the junction contained 12 bases not matched to a gene. The CDR3 spans 18 residues. The CDR3 spells CASSQDPRRTGLNEKLFF. The CDR3 DNA reads TGCGCCAGCAGCCAAGATCCCAGAAGGACAGGCCTAAATGAAAAACTGTTTTTT.

The V gene is TRBV10-1, the J gene TRBJ2-1; D is undetermined. The germline CDR1 and CDR2 sequences are WNHNN and SYGVQD (reference sequence). This CDR3 contains 16 residues. V was shortened by 5 bases and J by 5 bases, with 19 bases between the two germline ends. The CDR3 nucleotides are TGCGCCAGCAGTCGTTGGGGTCCCTCTGGGGACAATGAGCAGTTCTTC. Translated: CASSRWGPSGDNEQFF.

This sequence joins TRBV27 and TRBJ1-5, with no clear D. The CDR3 covers 14 residues. The germline gives CDR1 MNHEY, CDR2 SMNVEV (reference sequence). Trimming pared 2 bases from V and 3 bases from J, leaving 8 bases between. In DNA form, the CDR3 reads TGTGCCAGCAGTTTAGGACGGGCCAATCAGCCCCAGCATTTT. Its translation: CASSLGRANQPQHF.

The gene calls are TRBV4-2 and TRBJ2-1; no clear D. The CDR3 contains 15 residues. Per the germline V gene, CDR1 is LGHNA and CDR2 is YNFKEQ. The V end was cut by 0 bases, the J end by 7 bases, with 13 bases between. In DNA, the CDR3 is TGTGCCAGCAGCCAAGAGATGGGTCGAGCGAATGAGCAGTTCTTC. Residues: CASSQEMGRANEQFF.

A note on this clone: Other DNA sequences from this sample encode an identical CDR3 as well. This chain joins TRBV7-2 and TRBJ1-3; D gene uncertain. This CDR3 is 14 amino acids long. Deletions cut 3 bases from V and 7 bases from J, with 13 bases between. CDR1 and CDR2 from the germline V gene are SGHTA and FQGNSA. The CDR3 DNA reads as TGTGCCAGCAGCTTTCAAGGGAGCGGGAACACCATATATTTT. Its protein is CASSFQGSGNTIYF.